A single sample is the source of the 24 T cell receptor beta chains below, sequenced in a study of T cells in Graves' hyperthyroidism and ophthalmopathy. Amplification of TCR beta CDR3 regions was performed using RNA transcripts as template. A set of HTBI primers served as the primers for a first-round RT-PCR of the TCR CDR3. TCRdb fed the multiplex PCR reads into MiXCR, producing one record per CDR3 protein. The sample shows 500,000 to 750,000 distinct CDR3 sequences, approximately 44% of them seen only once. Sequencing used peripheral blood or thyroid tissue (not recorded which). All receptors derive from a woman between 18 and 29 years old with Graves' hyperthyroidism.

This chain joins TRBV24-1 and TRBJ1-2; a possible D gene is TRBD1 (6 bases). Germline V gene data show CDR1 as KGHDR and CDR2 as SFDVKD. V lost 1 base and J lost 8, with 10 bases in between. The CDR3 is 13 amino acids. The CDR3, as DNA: TGTGCCACCAGTGATTTTGGGGGGCAAGGCTACACCTTC. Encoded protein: CATSDFGGQGYTF.

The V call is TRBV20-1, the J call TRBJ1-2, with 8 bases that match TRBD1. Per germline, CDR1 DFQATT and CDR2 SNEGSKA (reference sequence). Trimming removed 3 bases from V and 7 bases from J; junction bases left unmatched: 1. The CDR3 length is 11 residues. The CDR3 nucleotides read TGCAGTGCTAGGGACAGGGCTGGCTACACCTTC. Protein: CSARDRAGYTF.

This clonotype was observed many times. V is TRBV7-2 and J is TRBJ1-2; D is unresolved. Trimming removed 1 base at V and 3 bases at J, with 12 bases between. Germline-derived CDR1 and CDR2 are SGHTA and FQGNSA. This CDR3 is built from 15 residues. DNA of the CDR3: TGTGCCAGCAGCTTAGTAGGCTCAGCAGACTATGGCTACACCTTC. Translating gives CASSLVGSADYGYTF.

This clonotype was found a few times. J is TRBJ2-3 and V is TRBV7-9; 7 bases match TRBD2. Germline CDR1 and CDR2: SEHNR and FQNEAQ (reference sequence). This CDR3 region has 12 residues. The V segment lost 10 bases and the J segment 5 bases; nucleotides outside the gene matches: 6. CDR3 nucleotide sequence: TGTGCCAACGCGGGAGAAGGAGATACGCAGTATTTT. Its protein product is CANAGEGDTQYF. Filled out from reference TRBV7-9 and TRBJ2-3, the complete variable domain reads DTGVSQNPRHKITKRGQNVTFRCDPISEHNRLYWYRQTLGQGPEFLTYFQNEAQLEKSRLLSDRFSAERPKGSFSTLEIQRTEQGDSAMYLCANAGEGDTQYFGPGTRLTVL.

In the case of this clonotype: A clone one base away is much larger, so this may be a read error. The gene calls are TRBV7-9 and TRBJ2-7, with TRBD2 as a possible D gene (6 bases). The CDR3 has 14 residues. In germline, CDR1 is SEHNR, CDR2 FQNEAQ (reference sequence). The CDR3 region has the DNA TGTGCCAGCAGTTTCCCAACTAGCTTCTACGGGCAGTACTTC. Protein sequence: CASSFPTSFYGQYF. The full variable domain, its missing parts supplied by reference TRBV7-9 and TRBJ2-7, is DTGVSQNPRHKITKRGQNVTFRCDPISEHNRLYWYRQTLGQGPEFLTYFQNEAQLEKSRLLSDRFSAERPKGSFSTLEIQRTEQGDSAMYLCASSFPTSFYGQYFGPGTRLTVT.

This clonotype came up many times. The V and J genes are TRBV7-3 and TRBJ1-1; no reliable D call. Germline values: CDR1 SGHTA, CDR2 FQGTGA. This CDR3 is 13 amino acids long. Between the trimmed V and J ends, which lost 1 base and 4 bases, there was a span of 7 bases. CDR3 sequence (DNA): TGTGCCAGCAGCTTAAGTGAGGGCACTGAAGCTTTCTTT. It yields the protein CASSLSEGTEAFF.

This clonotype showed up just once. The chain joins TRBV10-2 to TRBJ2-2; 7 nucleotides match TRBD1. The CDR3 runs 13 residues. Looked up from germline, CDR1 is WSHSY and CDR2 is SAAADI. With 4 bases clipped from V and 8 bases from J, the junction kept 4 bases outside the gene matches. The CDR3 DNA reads TGCGCCAGCAGTGCAATGGGACAGGGGGAGCTGTTTTTT. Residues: CASSAMGQGELFF.

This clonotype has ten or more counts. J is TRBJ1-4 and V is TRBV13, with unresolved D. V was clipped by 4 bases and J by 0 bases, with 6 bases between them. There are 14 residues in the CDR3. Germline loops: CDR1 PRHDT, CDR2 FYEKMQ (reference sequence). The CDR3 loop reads CASSSVSTNEKLFF. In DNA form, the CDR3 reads TGTGCCAGCAGCTCGGTCTCAACTAATGAAAAACTGTTTTTT.

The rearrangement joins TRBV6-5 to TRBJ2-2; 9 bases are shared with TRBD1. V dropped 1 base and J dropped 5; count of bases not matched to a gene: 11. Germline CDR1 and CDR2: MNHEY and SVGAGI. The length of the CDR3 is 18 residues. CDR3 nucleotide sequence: TGTGCCAGCAGTTACTACCCTCCGGACAGGGGAGGAACCGGGGAGCTGTTTTTT. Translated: CASSYYPPDRGGTGELFF.

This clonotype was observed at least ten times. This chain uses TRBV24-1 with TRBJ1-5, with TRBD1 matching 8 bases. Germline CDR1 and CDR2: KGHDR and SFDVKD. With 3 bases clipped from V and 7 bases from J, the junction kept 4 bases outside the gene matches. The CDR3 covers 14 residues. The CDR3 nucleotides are TGTGCCACCAGTGATAGACGGACAGGGCAGCCCCAGCATTTT. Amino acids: CATSDRRTGQPQHF.

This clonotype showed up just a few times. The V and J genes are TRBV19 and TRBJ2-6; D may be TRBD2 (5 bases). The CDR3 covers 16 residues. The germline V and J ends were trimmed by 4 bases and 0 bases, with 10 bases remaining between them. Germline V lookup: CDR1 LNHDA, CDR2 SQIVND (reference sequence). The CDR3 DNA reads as TGTGCCAGTAGTACGAGACGGGACTCTGGGGCCAACGTCCTGACTTTC. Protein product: CASSTRRDSGANVLTF.

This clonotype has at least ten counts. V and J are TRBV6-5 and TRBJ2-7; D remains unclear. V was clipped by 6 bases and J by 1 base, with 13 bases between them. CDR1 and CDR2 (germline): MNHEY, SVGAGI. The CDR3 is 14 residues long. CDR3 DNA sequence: TGTGCCAGCAGCCTGGACCCAGATTCCTACGAGCAGTACTTC. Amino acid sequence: CASSLDPDSYEQYF.

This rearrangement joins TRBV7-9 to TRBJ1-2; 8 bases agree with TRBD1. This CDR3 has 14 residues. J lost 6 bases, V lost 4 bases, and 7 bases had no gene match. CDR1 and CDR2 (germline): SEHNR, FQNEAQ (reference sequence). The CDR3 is CASSSTGAGDGYTF. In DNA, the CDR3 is TGTGCCAGCAGCTCGACAGGGGCAGGGGATGGCTACACCTTC.

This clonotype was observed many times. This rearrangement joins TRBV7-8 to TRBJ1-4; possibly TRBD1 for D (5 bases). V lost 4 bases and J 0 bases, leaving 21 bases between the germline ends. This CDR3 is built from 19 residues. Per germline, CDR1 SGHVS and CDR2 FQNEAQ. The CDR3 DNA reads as TGTGCCAGCAGCTCCCCTTTCGGGGGTGTCCACGCAACTAATGAAAAACTGTTTTTT. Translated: CASSSPFGGVHATNEKLFF.

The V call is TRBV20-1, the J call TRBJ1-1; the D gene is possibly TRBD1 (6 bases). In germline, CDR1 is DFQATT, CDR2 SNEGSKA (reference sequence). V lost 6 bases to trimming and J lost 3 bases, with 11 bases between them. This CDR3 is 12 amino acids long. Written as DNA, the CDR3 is TGCAGTGCGAAGGACAGTGACACTGAAGCTTTCTTT. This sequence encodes CSAKDSDTEAFF.

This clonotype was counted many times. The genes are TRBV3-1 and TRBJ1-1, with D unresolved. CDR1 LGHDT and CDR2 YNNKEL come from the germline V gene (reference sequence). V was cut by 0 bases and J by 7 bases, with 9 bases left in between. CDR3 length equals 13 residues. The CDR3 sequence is CASSQEGRGEAFF. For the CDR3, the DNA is TGTGCCAGCAGCCAAGAAGGAAGAGGTGAAGCTTTCTTT. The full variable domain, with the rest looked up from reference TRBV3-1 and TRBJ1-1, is DTAVSQTPKYLVTQMGNDKSIKCEQNLGHDTMYWYKQDSKKFLKIMFSYNNKELIINETVPNRFSPKSPDKAHLNLHINSLELGDSAVYFCASSQEGRGEAFFGQGTRLTVV.

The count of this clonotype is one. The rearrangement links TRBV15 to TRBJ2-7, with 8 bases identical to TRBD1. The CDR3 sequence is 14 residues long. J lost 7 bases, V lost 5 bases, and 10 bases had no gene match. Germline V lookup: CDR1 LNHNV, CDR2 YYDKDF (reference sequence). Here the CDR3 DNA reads TGTGCCACCAGCTTCAGGGGGCGCGTTGATGAGCAGTACTTC. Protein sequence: CATSFRGRVDEQYF.

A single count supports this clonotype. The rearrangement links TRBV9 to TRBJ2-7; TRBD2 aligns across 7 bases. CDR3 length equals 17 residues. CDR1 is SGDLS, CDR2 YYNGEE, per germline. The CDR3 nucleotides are TGTGCTAGTAATCCCGAAGTAACAGCGGGGAGCTCCTACGAGCAGTACTTC. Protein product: CASNPEVTAGSSYEQYF.

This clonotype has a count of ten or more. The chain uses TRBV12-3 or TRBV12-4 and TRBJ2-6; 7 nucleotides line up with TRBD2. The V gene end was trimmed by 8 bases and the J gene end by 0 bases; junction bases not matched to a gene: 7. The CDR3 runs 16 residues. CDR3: CASGLAESSGANVLTF. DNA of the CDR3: TGTGCCAGCGGTCTAGCGGAGAGCTCTGGGGCCAACGTCCTGACTTTC.

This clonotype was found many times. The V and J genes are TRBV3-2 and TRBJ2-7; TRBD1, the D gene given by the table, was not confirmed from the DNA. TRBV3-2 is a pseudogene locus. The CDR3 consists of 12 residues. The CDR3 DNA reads TGTGCCAGCAGGGGACAGGACGACGAGCAGTACTTC. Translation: CASRGQDDEQYF.

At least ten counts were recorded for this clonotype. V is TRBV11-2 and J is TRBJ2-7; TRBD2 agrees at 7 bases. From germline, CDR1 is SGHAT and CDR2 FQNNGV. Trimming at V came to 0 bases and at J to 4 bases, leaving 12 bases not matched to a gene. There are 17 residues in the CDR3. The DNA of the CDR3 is TGTGCCAGCAGCTTAGATCGGGGAAAAGCGGGACTATACGAGCAGTACTTC. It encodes CASSLDRGKAGLYEQYF.

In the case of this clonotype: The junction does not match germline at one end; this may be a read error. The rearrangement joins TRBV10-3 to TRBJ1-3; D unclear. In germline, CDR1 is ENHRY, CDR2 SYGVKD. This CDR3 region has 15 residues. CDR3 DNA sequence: TGTGCCATCAGTGAGCCCCTACTAGCGGGAAAGACCATATATTTT. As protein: CAISEPLLAGKTIYF.

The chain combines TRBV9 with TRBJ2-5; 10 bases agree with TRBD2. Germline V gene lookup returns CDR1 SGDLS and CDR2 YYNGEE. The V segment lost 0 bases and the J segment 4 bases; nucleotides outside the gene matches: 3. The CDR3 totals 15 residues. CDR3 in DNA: TGTGCCAGCAGCGTAGGGATAGCGGGAGGAGAGACCCAGTACTTC. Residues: CASSVGIAGGETQYF.

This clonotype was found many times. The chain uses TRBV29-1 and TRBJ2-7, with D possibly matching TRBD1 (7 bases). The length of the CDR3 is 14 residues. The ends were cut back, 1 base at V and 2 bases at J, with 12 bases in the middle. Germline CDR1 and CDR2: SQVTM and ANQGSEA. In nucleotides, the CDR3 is TGCAGCGTTGAAGGGGGGGACAGTGCCTACGAGCAGTACTTC. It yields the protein CSVEGGDSAYEQYF.